This T cell receptor (beta chain) stems from a study of cytomegalovirus exposure and HLA in healthy donors. The germline V gene has CDR1 GTSNPN and CDR2 SVGIG (reference sequence). This CDR3 is built from 16 residues. V dropped 0 bases and J dropped 9; count of bases not matched to a gene: 9. The PCR contained 60 Vbeta and 13 Jbeta primers. Sequencing used immunoSEQ multiplex PCR; TCRdb keeps in-frame clones, though not all of them. Of about 120,000 clones listed, about 90% are singletons. The sequenced sample consisted of PBMCs. This sequence was found in a man aged 35 to 55 in good health and CMV-seronegative. This chain joins TRBV30 and TRBJ1-5, with 12 bases that match TRBD1. The CDR3 protein is CAWSVAPGTGGAPQHF. CDR3 bases: TGTGCCTGGAGTGTTGCCCCCGGGACAGGGGGCGCGCCCCAGCATTTT.